This TCR beta chain was sequenced for a study of breast tumors, draining lymph nodes, adjacent tissues. Study-wide results and limits: The data were judged consistent with most tumor T cells coming from lymph node and expanding in tumor.

This clonotype occurred many times. The antigen is not known. From germline, CDR1 is LNHDA and CDR2 SQIVND (reference sequence). This CDR3 has 14 residues. With V trimmed by 6 bases and J by 1 base, 6 bases remained unmatched. In TCRdb, the multiplex PCR reads were re-called with MiXCR into one record per CDR3 protein. Here the sample spans roughly 70,000 distinct CDR3 sequences, around two fifths being singletons. The clonotype was recovered from a female donor with breast cancer. Some clones in this sample may be carry-over from other donors' samples. Sequencing used breast tumor tissue. The chain carries TRBV19 and TRBJ2-7; the match to TRBD1 covers 7 bases. This CDR3 reads CASRRDSLSYEQYF. The CDR3 DNA is TGTGCCAGTAGACGGGACAGCTTATCCTACGAGCAGTACTTC.